A single sample is the source of the 3 T cell receptor beta chains below, sequenced in a study of OX40 agonist ivuxolimab in advanced cancers. Clones were read by immunoSEQ multiplex PCR, and TCRdb kept only the in-frame ones, dropping some. The table includes 58,000 or so clones, about 83% detected once. Specimen: CD4+ or CD8+ T cells sorted from blood, collected in a trial of the OX40 agonist ivuxolimab. The receptors shown here come from an adult with an advanced solid tumor such as melanoma, head and neck, liver or kidney cancer.

The chain recombines TRBV7-6 with TRBJ2-2; a possible D gene is TRBD1 (6 bases). The CDR3 is 17 residues long. V shed 1 base and J shed 8 bases, with 20 bases lying between them. Germline CDR1 is SGHVS and CDR2 is FNYEAQ. This CDR3 is CASSLVPGQHVIGELFF. The CDR3 DNA reads TGTGCCAGCAGCTTAGTCCCTGGACAGCATGTTATTGGGGAGCTGTTTTTT.

This clone came up once. This chain links TRBV5-1 with TRBJ2-2; D may be TRBD1 (6 bases). Germline lookup yields CDR1 SGHRS and CDR2 YFSETQ. V lost 0 bases and J 5 bases, leaving 11 bases between the germline ends. The CDR3 extends over 15 amino acids. The CDR3 is CASSLEGHQTGELFF. The DNA of the CDR3 is TGCGCCAGCAGCTTGGAGGGACACCAAACCGGGGAGCTGTTTTTT. Looking up the rest from reference TRBV5-1 and TRBJ2-2 gives the full variable domain: KAGVTQTPRYLIKTRGQQVTLSCSPISGHRSVSWYQQTPGQGLQFLFEYFSETQRNKGNFPGRFSGRQFSNSRSEMNVSTLELGDSALYLCASSLEGHQTGELFFGEGSRLTVL.

The chain joins TRBV28 to TRBJ2-1; 12 nucleotides agree with TRBD2. The length of the CDR3 is 15 residues. Trimming cost V 4 bases and J 8 bases; bases outside gene matches: 6. Germline-derived CDR1 and CDR2 are MDHEN and SYDVKM. CDR3 residues: CASSSLAGGLDEQFF. In nucleotides, the CDR3 is TGTGCCAGCAGTTCCCTAGCGGGGGGGCTCGATGAGCAGTTCTTC.